Shown below are 8 T cell receptor beta chains from a single sample sequenced in a study of regulatory T cells in long-lasting Graves disease. Building of the TCR beta libraries involved iRepertoire HTBI primers and Arm-PCR of CDR3 regions. TCRdb used MiXCR to reprocess the multiplex PCR reads, holding one entry per CDR3 protein. The sample contains some 450,000 distinct CDR3 sequences, around 22% of which appear only once. Time point reported: persistent/refractory GD, antithyroid drugs over 5 years with positive TRAb. PBMC RNA served as the TCR library source. Source: peripheral blood mononuclear cells (PBMCs), taken when the disease was refractory, from a patient treated with antithyroid drugs. Receptors were obtained from a female donor with Graves disease.

This chain links TRBV6-1 with TRBJ2-1; 10 nucleotides align to TRBD2. With V trimmed by 8 bases and J by 2 bases, 15 bases remained unmatched. From germline, CDR1 is MNHNS and CDR2 SASEGT. The length of the CDR3 is 18 residues. CDR3: CASVWTSGRLSPYNEQFF. Here the CDR3 DNA reads TGTGCCAGCGTCTGGACTAGCGGAAGACTATCCCCCTACAATGAGCAGTTCTTC.

There are a few counts of this clonotype. V and J are TRBV20-1 and TRBJ1-2, with 9 bases aligning to TRBD1. V trimming: 0 bases; J trimming: 4 bases; junction bases outside the gene matches: 6. There are 15 residues in the CDR3. Germline values: CDR1 DFQATT, CDR2 SNEGSKA (reference sequence). CDR3 in amino acids: CSARDPGQGSYGYTF. The CDR3 region has the DNA TGCAGTGCTAGAGACCCGGGACAGGGATCCTATGGCTACACCTTC.

This clonotype was observed a handful of times. The gene calls are TRBV7-2 and TRBJ1-5; no clear D gene. The V gene's germline CDR1 is SGHTA and CDR2 FQGNSA. The CDR3 loop spans 15 amino acids. Trimming pared 1 base from V and 4 bases from J, leaving 11 bases between. Written as DNA, the CDR3 is TGTGCCAGCAGCTTAGAGACGAGGTCTAATCAGCCCCAGCATTTT. This gives the protein CASSLETRSNQPQHF.

The rearrangement uses TRBV5-1 and TRBJ2-5; TRBD1 agrees at 7 bases. V shed 4 bases and J 2 bases; nucleotides not matched to a gene: 2. Looked up from germline, CDR1 is SGHRS and CDR2 is YFSETQ. The CDR3 is 13 amino acids. The CDR3 reads CASSMGQQETQYF. DNA of the CDR3: TGCGCCAGCAGCATGGGACAGCAAGAGACCCAGTACTTC. The entire variable domain, with the rest obtained from reference TRBV5-1 and TRBJ2-5, is as follows: KAGVTQTPRYLIKTRGQQVTLSCSPISGHRSVSWYQQTPGQGLQFLFEYFSETQRNKGNFPGRFSGRQFSNSRSEMNVSTLELGDSALYLCASSMGQQETQYFGPGTRLLVL.

The J gene is TRBJ1-1, the V gene TRBV4-1, with a possible D match to TRBD1 (6 bases). The ends were cut back, 2 bases at V and 1 base at J, with 8 bases in the middle. The CDR3 covers 14 residues. The germline V gene encodes CDR1 MGHRA and CDR2 YSYEKL. CDR3 coding DNA: TGCGCCAGCAGCCAACCACAGGGGAACACTGAAGCTTTCTTT. Its translation is CASSQPQGNTEAFF.

This clonotype showed up just a few times. The chain combines TRBV7-7 with TRBJ1-5; D ambiguous. CDR1 is SSHAT and CDR2 is FNYEAQ in the germline V gene (reference sequence). The CDR3 sequence is 14 residues long. Trimming shortened V by 3 bases and J by 2 bases, and 8 bases separated the two germline ends. CDR3 region: CASSFDVCNQPQHF. As DNA, the CDR3 is TGTGCCAGCAGCTTTGATGTGTGCAATCAGCCCCAGCATTTT.

A note on this clonotype: This may come from a read error, since a much larger clone is one base off. The rearrangement uses TRBV6-2 or TRBV6-3 and TRBJ2-5; 10 nucleotides line up with TRBD2. J was trimmed by 1 base and V by 8 bases; bases with no gene match: 7. Germline CDR1 reads MNHEY; CDR2 reads SVGEGT. The CDR3 is 15 residues long. The CDR3 DNA follows: TGTGCCAGCGGAACAAGCGGGAGGGCCCAAGAGACCCAGTACTTC. Translated, it gives CASGTSGRAQETQYF.

This clonotype was detected ten times or more. The chain joins TRBV6-1 to TRBJ2-3, with D perhaps matching TRBD2 (6 bases). The germline V gene has CDR1 MNHNS and CDR2 SASEGT. V lost 6 bases and J 4 bases, leaving 20 bases between the germline ends. This CDR3 has 16 residues. For the CDR3, the DNA is TGTGCCAGCAGCAGGCTAGCGACGAGAATGGCAGATACGCAGTATTTT. This codes for CASSRLATRMADTQYF.